This T cell receptor beta chain stems from a study of shared clonotypes between healthy human individuals. About this clone itself: The target antigen is unknown.

Naive-designated CD8 cells lacked CD45RO, were positively enriched for CCR7, and omitted terminally differentiated effector memory CD45RA+ cells. Assay execution took place at the deep level. Sequenced by immunoSEQ multiplex PCR; TCRdb stores in-frame clones only, minus some. The sample includes 1.5 million to 2.5 million clones, roughly 95% seen only once; the top ten take 1.2%. The CDR3 is 15 amino acids. Per germline, CDR1 GTSNPN and CDR2 SVGIG (reference sequence). V shed 3 bases, J shed 8 bases, and the junction held 13 bases outside the gene matches. The study's findings and limits: Naive subsets tended to show greater estimated richness than memory subsets. Sorted-subset sequencing, rarefaction showed, was incomplete despite large depth. Depth of sequencing was expected to influence donor clonotype sharing.

Sequencing input: naive CD8+ T cells sorted from blood. The rearrangement joins TRBV30 to TRBJ2-1; 7 bases are shared with TRBD1. The source of this sequence is a man between 18 and 35 years old in good health. The CDR3 sequence is CAWRDFPGGRDEQFF. Written as DNA, the CDR3 is TGTGCCTGGAGGGATTTCCCAGGGGGTCGCGATGAGCAGTTCTTC.